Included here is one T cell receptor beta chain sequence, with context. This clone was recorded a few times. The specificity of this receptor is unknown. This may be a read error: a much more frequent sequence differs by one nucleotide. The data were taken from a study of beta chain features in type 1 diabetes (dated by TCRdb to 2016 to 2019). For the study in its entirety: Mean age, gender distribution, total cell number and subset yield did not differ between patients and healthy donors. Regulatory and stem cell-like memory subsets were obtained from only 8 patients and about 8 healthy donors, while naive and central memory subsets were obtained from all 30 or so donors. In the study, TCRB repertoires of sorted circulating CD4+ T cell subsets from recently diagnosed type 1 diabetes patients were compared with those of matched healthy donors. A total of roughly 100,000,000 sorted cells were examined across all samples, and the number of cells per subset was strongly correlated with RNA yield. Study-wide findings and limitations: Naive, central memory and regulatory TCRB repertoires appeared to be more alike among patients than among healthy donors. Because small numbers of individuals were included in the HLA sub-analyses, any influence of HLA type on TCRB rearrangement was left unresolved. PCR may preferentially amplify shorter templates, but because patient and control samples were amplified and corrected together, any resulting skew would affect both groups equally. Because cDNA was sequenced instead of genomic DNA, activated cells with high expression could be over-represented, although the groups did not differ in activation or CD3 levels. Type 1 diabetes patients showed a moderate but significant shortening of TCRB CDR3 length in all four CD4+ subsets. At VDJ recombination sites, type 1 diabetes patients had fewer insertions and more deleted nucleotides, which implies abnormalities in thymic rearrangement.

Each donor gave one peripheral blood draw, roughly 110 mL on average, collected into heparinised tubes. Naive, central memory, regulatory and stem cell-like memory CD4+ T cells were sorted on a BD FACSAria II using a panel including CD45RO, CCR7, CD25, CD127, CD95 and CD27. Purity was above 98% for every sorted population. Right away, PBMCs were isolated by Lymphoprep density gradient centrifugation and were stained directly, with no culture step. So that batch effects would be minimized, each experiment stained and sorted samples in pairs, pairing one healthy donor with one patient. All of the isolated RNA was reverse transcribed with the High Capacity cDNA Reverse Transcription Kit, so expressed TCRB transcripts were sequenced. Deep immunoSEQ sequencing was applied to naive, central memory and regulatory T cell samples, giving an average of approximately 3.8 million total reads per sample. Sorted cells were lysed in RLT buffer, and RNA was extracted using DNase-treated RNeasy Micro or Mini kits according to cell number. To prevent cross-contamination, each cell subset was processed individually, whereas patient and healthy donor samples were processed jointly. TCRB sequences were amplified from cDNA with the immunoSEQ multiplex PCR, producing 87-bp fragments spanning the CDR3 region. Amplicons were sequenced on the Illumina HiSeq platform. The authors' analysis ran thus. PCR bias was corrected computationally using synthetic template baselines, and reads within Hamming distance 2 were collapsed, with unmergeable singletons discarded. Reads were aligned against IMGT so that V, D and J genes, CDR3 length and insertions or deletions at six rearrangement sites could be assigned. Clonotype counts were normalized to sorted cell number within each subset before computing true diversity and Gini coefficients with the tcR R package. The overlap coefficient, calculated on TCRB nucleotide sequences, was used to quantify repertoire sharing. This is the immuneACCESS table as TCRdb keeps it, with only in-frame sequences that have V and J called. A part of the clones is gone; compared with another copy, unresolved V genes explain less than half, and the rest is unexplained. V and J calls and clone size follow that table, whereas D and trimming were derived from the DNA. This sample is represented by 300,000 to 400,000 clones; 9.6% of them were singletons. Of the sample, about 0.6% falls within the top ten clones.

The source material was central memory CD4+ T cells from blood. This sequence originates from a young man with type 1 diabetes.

The sequenced DNA is TGTGCCAGCAGCTCTAGCACAGATACGCAGTATTTT. Its coded protein is CASSSSTDTQYF. The V gene is TRBV5-4 and the J gene is TRBJ2-3; no D gene is confidently identified. The cysteine opens and the phenylalanine closes a CDR3 of 12 amino acids. This entry keeps only the CDR3 DNA: 36 bases, framed from base 1. CDR1 and CDR2, per the germline V gene (reference sequence), are SGHNT and YYREEE. V was cut back by 3 bases and J by 0 bases, leaving a gap of 2 bases between them.